This TCR beta chain was obtained from a study of blood T cells in healthy people across ages. Study-level results: Those diversity estimates obtained from one million T cells were thought to be underestimates. PBMCs were not sorted, which prevented a conclusive comparison of naive versus antigen-experienced cells.

Regarding this clonotype: Its antigen is unidentified.

The use of a sample-barcoded 5' primer and a J-beta primer mix characterized a second PCR of roughly 7 to 12 cycles. All cDNA molecules were each tagged by a template-switch adaptor with 12 random nucleotides. In TCRdb, the 5' RACE reads were re-called with MiXCR into one record per CDR3 protein. The data contain some 710,000 distinct CDR3 sequences, about 24% of them singletons. CDR1 and CDR2 (germline): MNHEY, SVGAGI. CDR3 length: 12 amino acids. Trimming pared 8 bases from V and 6 bases from J, leaving 12 bases between. Input material: blood. The origin of this receptor is a man aged 70 or older in good health. V gene TRBV6-5 combines with J gene TRBJ2-3, with D hard to call. The CDR3 DNA is TGTGCCAGCCGAGATGTGGGGGATACGCAGTATTTT. It yields the protein CASRDVGDTQYF.